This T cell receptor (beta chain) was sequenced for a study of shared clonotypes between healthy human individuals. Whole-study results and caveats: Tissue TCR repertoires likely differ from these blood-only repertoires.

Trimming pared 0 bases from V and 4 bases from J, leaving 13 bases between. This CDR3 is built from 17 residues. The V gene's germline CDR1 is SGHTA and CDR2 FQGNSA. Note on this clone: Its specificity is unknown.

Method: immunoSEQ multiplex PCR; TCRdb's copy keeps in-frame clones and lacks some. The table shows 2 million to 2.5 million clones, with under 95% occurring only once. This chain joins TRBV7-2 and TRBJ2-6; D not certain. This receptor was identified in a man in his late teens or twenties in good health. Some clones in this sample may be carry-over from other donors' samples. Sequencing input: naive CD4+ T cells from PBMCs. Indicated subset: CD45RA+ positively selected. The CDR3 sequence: CASSLATALRGANVLTF. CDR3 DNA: TGTGCCAGCAGCTTAGCCACAGCATTGAGGGGGGCCAACGTCCTGACTTTC.